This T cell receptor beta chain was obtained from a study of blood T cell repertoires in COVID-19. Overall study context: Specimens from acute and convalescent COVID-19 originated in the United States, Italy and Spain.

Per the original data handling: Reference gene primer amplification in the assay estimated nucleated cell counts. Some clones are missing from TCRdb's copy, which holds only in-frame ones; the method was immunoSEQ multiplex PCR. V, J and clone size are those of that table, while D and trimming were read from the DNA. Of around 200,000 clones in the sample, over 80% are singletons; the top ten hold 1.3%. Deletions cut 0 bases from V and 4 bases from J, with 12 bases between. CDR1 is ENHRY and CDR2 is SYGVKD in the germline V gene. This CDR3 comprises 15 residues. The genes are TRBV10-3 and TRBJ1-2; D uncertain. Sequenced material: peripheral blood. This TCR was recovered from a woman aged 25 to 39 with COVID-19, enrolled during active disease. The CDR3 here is CAISESVGRGYGYTF. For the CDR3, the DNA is TGTGCCATCAGTGAGTCTGTCGGCAGAGGCTATGGCTACACCTTC.